This T cell receptor beta chain was found in a study of tissue T cells after allogeneic stem cell transplantation. General observations from the study: Only a limited share of tissue TCRs appeared in blood or spleen.

Using immunoSEQ multiplex PCR, the repertoire was profiled, and TCRdb retains in-frame clones only, with some absent. The sample contains 20,000 to 25,000 clones, less than 85% of which appear only once. This clone was detected once. Its antigen is not known. This CDR3 has 14 amino acids. With V trimmed by 1 base and J by 12 bases, 10 bases remained unmatched. Germline V gene sequence: CDR1 GTSNPN, CDR2 SVGIG (reference sequence). The chain recombines TRBV30 with TRBJ2-1; 9 bases align to TRBD1. The sample consisted of tissue from the ileum, taken at autopsy. The sequence came from a female donor older than 55 with lung cancer. The CDR3, as DNA: TGTGCCTGGAGTGCCGGGACAGGGACCTTTGGGCAGTTCTTC. This translates into CAWSAGTGTFGQFF.